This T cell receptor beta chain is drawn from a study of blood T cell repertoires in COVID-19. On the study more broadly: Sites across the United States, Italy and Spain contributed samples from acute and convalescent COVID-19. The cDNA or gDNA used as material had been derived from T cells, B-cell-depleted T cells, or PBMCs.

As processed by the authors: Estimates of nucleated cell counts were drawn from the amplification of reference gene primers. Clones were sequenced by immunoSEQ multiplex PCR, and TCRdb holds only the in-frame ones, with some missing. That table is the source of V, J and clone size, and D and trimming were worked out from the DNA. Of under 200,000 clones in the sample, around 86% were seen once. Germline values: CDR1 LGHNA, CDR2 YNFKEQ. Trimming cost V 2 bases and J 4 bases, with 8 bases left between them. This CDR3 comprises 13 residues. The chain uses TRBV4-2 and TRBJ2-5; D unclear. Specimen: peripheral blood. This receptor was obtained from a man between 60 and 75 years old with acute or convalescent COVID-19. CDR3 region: CASSQSSIETQYF. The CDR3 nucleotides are TGTGCCAGCAGCCAATCTAGTATAGAGACCCAGTACTTC.